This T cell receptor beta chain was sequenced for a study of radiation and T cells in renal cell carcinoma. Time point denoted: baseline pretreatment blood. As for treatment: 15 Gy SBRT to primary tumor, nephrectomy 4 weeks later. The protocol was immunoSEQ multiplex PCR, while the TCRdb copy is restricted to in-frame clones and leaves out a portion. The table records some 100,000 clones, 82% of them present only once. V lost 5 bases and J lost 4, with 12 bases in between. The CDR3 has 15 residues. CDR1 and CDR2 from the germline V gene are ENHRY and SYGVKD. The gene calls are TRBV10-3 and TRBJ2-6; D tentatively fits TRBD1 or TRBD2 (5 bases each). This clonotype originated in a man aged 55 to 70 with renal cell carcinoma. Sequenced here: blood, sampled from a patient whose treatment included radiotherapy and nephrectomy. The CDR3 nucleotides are TGTGCCATCAGTTCAACGGGACGGGGGGCCAACGTCCTGACTTTC. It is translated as CAISSTGRGANVLTF.